This TCR beta chain was sequenced during a study of blood T cell repertoires in COVID-19. Study details: Samples representing acute and convalescent COVID-19 were sourced from the United States, Italy and Spain. T cells, B-cell-depleted T cells, or PBMCs provided the cDNA or gDNA that served as material.

After removal of 2 bases from V and 2 bases from J, the junction contained 7 bases not matched to a gene. CDR1 is MGHRA and CDR2 is YSYEKL in the germline V gene. The CDR3 is made up of 16 amino acids. Original handling: Amplified reference gene primers provided the basis for estimating nucleated cell counts. Some clones are missing from TCRdb's copy, which holds only in-frame ones; the method was immunoSEQ multiplex PCR. That table supplies the V and J calls and clone size; D and trimming were determined from the DNA. This table has some 110,000 clones, roughly 92% appearing once. Patients in Seattle were enrolled during active infection, then followed longitudinally. There are a few counts of this clone.

The clonotype comes from a man between 50 and 59 years old with COVID-19, enrolled during active disease. Sequenced material: peripheral blood. The chain carries TRBV4-1 and TRBJ2-7; 9 nucleotides match TRBD2. The CDR3 DNA reads TGCGCCAGCAGCCAACCGACTAGCGGAATCCCCTACGAGCAGTACTTC. As protein: CASSQPTSGIPYEQYF.